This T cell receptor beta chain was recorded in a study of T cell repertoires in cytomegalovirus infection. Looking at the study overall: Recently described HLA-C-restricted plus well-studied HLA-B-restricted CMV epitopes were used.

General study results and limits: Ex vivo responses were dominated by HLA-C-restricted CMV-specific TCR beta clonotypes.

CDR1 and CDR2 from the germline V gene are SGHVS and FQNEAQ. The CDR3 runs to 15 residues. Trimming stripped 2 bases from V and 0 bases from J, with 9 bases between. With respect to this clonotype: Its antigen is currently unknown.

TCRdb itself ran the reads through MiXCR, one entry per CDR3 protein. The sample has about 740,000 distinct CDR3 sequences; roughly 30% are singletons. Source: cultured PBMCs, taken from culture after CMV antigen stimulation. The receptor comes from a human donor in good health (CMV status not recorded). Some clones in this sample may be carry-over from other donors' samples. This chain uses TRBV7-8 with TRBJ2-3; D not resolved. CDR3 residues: CASSLRRASTDTQYF. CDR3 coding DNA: TGTGCCAGCAGCTTACGACGGGCTAGCACAGATACGCAGTATTTT.